These 21 T cell receptor beta chains originate from one sample sequenced in a study of T cell repertoires in cytomegalovirus infection. TCRdb re-derived calls from the reads in MiXCR, one entry per CDR3 protein. This sample has 150,000 to 200,000 distinct CDR3 sequences; approximately 14% occur once, and the top ten carry more than 20%. The sequencing sample was made of PBMCs. The receptors were sampled from a human donor in good health (CMV status not recorded). Some clones in this sample may be carry-over from other donors' samples.

This clonotype was seen a few times. The chain has TRBV29-1 and TRBJ2-1, with 7 nucleotides matching TRBD2. J gave up 6 bases and V 1 base, and 3 bases lay outside the gene matches. The germline V gene has CDR1 SQVTM and CDR2 ANQGSEA. The CDR3 extends over 13 amino acids. The CDR3 nucleotides are TGCAGCGTTGAAGGTGGGACTACCAATGAGCAGTTCTTC. Translation: CSVEGGTTNEQFF.

This clonotype showed up just a few times. V is TRBV10-3 and J is TRBJ2-3; 8 bases are a match to TRBD1. Trimming removed 6 bases from V and 4 bases from J; junction bases left unmatched: 3. CDR3 length: 13 residues. The germline CDR1 and CDR2 sequences are ENHRY and SYGVKD. CDR3 amino acids: CAISLQGADTQYF. CDR3 in DNA: TGTGCCATCAGCTTACAGGGGGCAGATACGCAGTATTTT.

This sequence joins TRBV30 and TRBJ2-3; the D is unclear. The CDR3 runs 12 residues. The ends were cut back, 4 bases at V and 2 bases at J, with 7 bases in the middle. Germline V lookup: CDR1 GTSNPN, CDR2 SVGIG (reference sequence). CDR3 sequence reads: CAWTGNTDTQYF. The DNA for the CDR3 is TGTGCCTGGACAGGAAACACAGATACGCAGTATTTT. The whole variable domain, remainder taken from reference TRBV30 and TRBJ2-3, is SQTIHQWPATLVQPVGSPLSLECTVEGTSNPNLYWYRQAAGRGLQLLFYSVGIGQISSEVPQNLSASRPQDRQFILSSKKLLLSDSGFYLCAWTGNTDTQYFGPGTRLTVL.

V and J are TRBV29-1 and TRBJ1-4, with a possible D match to TRBD1 (5 bases). This CDR3 comprises 14 residues. Germline CDR1 reads SQVTM; CDR2 reads ANQGSEA. Trimming shortened V by 6 bases and J by 6 bases, and 17 bases separated the two germline ends. As DNA, the CDR3 is TGCAGCGTGGGTCGGGGGACGGTCGATGAAAAACTGTTTTTT. Translating gives CSVGRGTVDEKLFF.

This clonotype was found many times. The chain joins TRBV7-8 to TRBJ2-3; D is possibly TRBD1 (6 bases). Germline CDR1 reads SGHVS; CDR2 reads FQNEAQ. V lost 4 bases, J lost 0 bases, and 23 bases lay in between. The length of the CDR3 is 19 residues. CDR3 amino acids: CASSSPQQGFVVSTDTQYF. For the CDR3, the DNA is TGTGCCAGCAGCTCACCCCAACAGGGTTTCGTGGTTAGCACAGATACGCAGTATTTT.

This clonotype was detected ten times or more. The chain links TRBV4-1 to TRBJ2-7; 7 bases map to TRBD1. Unmatched junction bases numbered 14, after V lost 0 bases and J lost 6 bases. CDR1 is MGHRA, CDR2 YSYEKL, per germline. The CDR3 is 17 residues long. As DNA, the CDR3 is TGCGCCAGCAGCCAAGACAACAGGGGACCCCCCTTGGTCGAGCAGTACTTC. Translated: CASSQDNRGPPLVEQYF.

This clonotype has a handful of counts. The genes are TRBV18 and TRBJ1-1; D is undetermined. In germline, CDR1 is KGHSH, CDR2 LQKENI. The CDR3 has 14 amino acids. Trimming pared 3 bases from V and 1 base from J, leaving 9 bases between. The CDR3 region is CASSPGARNTEAFF. The DNA for the CDR3 is TGTGCCAGCTCACCGGGAGCCAGGAACACTGAAGCTTTCTTT.

This chain uses TRBV29-1 with TRBJ2-1; 8 bases agree with TRBD2. J gave up 1 base and V 3 bases, and 5 bases lay outside the gene matches. Germline CDR1 is SQVTM and CDR2 is ANQGSEA. This CDR3 is built from 15 residues. The CDR3 reads CSVDILAGSYNEQFF. Here the CDR3 DNA reads TGCAGCGTTGACATCCTAGCGGGTTCCTACAATGAGCAGTTCTTC.

In its sample, this clonotype was seen many times. The V call is TRBV7-2, the J call TRBJ2-3; D remains ambiguous. The CDR3 totals 12 residues. V was cut by 1 base and J by 4 bases, with 3 bases left in between. Germline-derived CDR1 and CDR2 are SGHTA and FQGNSA. In nucleotides, the CDR3 is TGTGCCAGCAGCTTAGTCGCAGATACGCAGTATTTT. Protein product: CASSLVADTQYF.

This clonotype was seen a handful of times. The rearrangement links TRBV19 to TRBJ2-2; the match to TRBD1 covers 9 bases. The V and J ends lost 2 bases and 4 bases, in that order; junction bases with no gene match: 8. The CDR3 consists of 17 residues. Germline V gene lookup returns CDR1 LNHDA and CDR2 SQIVND (reference sequence). For the CDR3, the DNA is TGTGCCAGTAGTATAAGGGGGGACAGGGTAGGCACCGGGGAGCTGTTTTTT. It is translated as CASSIRGDRVGTGELFF. Looking up the rest from reference TRBV19 and TRBJ2-2 gives the full variable domain: DGGITQSPKYLFRKEGQNVTLSCEQNLNHDAMYWYRQDPGQGLRLIYYSQIVNDFQKGDIAEGYSVSREKKESFPLTVTSAQKNPTAFYLCASSIRGDRVGTGELFFGEGSRLTVL.

This clonotype has a count of ten or more. The rearrangement uses TRBV28 and TRBJ2-2, with D possibly TRBD1 on 6 matching bases. Trimming removed 0 bases from V and 0 bases from J, with 8 bases in between. Germline CDR1 reads MDHEN; CDR2 reads SYDVKM. The CDR3 runs to 16 residues. The CDR3 sequence: CASSLWDSPNTGELFF. CDR3 in DNA: TGTGCCAGCAGTTTATGGGACAGCCCGAACACCGGGGAGCTGTTTTTT.

The sample holds many counts of this clonotype. The genes are TRBV7-2 and TRBJ2-7; D is unresolved. Germline V CDR1 and CDR2: SGHTA, FQGNSA. Trimming removed 3 bases from V and 3 bases from J, with 6 bases in between. The CDR3 runs 12 residues. The CDR3 sequence is CASSFNDYEQYF. The CDR3 DNA sequence: TGTGCCAGCAGCTTCAACGACTACGAGCAGTACTTC.

This clonotype was observed many times. This chain joins TRBV6-1 and TRBJ1-1; maybe TRBD1 (5 bases). There are 15 residues in the CDR3. Germline V gene lookup returns CDR1 MNHNS and CDR2 SASEGT. The ends were cut back, 0 bases at V and 5 bases at J, with 13 bases in the middle. CDR3 nucleotide sequence: TGTGCCAGCAGTGAAGCGCGAGGATGGGGGACTGAAGCTTTCTTT. It translates to CASSEARGWGTEAFF.

This clonotype was seen a handful of times. The chain joins TRBV11-2 to TRBJ2-3; D may be TRBD1 or TRBD2 (6 bases each). The CDR3 runs 14 residues. Trimming left V 7 bases short and J 1 base short, with 12 bases between. Per germline, CDR1 SGHAT and CDR2 FQNNGV. The CDR3 sequence: CASNQGGRTDTQYF. The CDR3 DNA reads TGTGCCAGCAACCAAGGGGGGCGCACAGATACGCAGTATTTT.

The chain has TRBV12-3 or TRBV12-4 and TRBJ1-4; D possibly corresponds to TRBD1 (6 bases). The CDR3 runs 12 residues. Trimming shortened V by 6 bases and J by 9 bases, and 11 bases separated the two germline ends. The CDR3 sequence: CASREGGKKLFF. CDR3 coding DNA: TGTGCCAGCAGAGAAGGGGGGAAAAAACTGTTTTTT.

V usage is TRBV29-1 and J usage is TRBJ2-5; D is undetermined. Germline assignment: CDR1 SQVTM and CDR2 ANQGSEA. V was pared by 7 bases and J by 2 bases, with 5 bases between. The CDR3 length is 10 residues. CDR3 DNA sequence: TGCAGCGGTCAACAAGAGACCCAGTACTTC. Its translation is CSGQQETQYF.

In its sample, this clonotype was seen a few times. The chain links TRBV10-3 to TRBJ1-1, with 7 bases aligning to TRBD1. Trimming removed 6 bases from V and 0 bases from J; junction bases left unmatched: 4. Germline V gene lookup returns CDR1 ENHRY and CDR2 SYGVKD. CDR3 length: 14 amino acids. This CDR3 reads CAISEQGMNTEAFF. For the CDR3, the DNA is TGTGCCATCAGCGAACAGGGGATGAACACTGAAGCTTTCTTT.

The chain has TRBV12-3 or TRBV12-4 and TRBJ1-2, with a possible D match to TRBD1 (5 bases). The CDR3 sequence is 11 residues long. Trimming took 4 bases from V and 12 from J, leaving 12 bases between them. The CDR3, as DNA: TGTGCCAGCAGTTCGGGACCGCTCGACACCTTC. It encodes CASSSGPLDTF.

At least ten counts were recorded for this clonotype. The rearrangement joins TRBV7-2 to TRBJ2-5, with TRBD1 identical over 11 bases. The CDR3 loop spans 16 amino acids. CDR1 is SGHTA and CDR2 is FQGNSA in the germline V gene. The V segment lost 3 bases and the J segment 2 bases; nucleotides outside the gene matches: 5. In DNA, the CDR3 is TGTGCCAGCAGCTTCGGACAGGGGGCATGGCAAGAGACCCAGTACTTC. Its translation is CASSFGQGAWQETQYF.

The chain is built from TRBV2 and TRBJ2-2, with 8 bases that match TRBD1. The CDR3 has 17 amino acids. The junction had 18 bases not matched to a gene; V was cut back by 10 bases and J by 5 bases. From germline, CDR1 is SNHLY and CDR2 FYNNEI. CDR3 DNA: TGTGCCAACAGGGGGGCCCGAGAGGGCCTGAATACCGGGGAGCTGTTTTTT. It codes for CANRGAREGLNTGELFF.

This rearrangement joins TRBV10-3 to TRBJ2-7; D is ambiguous. The CDR3 sequence is 15 residues long. Germline V gene lookup returns CDR1 ENHRY and CDR2 SYGVKD. V was pared by 0 bases and J by 0 bases, with 9 bases between. CDR3 DNA sequence: TGTGCCATCAGTGAGTCTAGAGAGTCCTCCTACGAGCAGTACTTC. Amino acid sequence: CAISESRESSYEQYF.